This entry lists 19 T cell receptor beta chains sequenced from one sample in a study. MiXCR, run by TCRdb on the RT-PCR reads, gives a single entry per CDR3 protein. The sample yields more than 550,000 distinct CDR3 sequences, 12% to 15% seen once. The sequenced material came from memory CD4+ T cells from blood. Receptors originate from a female donor in good health, serving as a healthy control.

The chain has TRBV10-3 and TRBJ2-1; maybe TRBD1 (6 bases). The germline gives CDR1 ENHRY, CDR2 SYGVKD. The CDR3 runs to 15 residues. V dropped 5 bases and J dropped 0 bases, with 11 bases sitting between them. The CDR3 reads CAISRQVGSYNEQFF. DNA for the CDR3: TGTGCCATCAGTAGACAGGTTGGCTCCTACAATGAGCAGTTCTTC.

The chain couples TRBV10-3 to TRBJ2-3, with 9 bases fitting TRBD2. There are 16 residues in the CDR3. Germline CDR1 reads ENHRY; CDR2 reads SYGVKD. Trimming removed 4 bases from V and 4 bases from J; junction bases left unmatched: 9. CDR3 nucleotide sequence: TGTGCCATCAGTGGGCTAGCGGGGTATTCCGCAGATACGCAGTATTTT. Translation: CAISGLAGYSADTQYF.

The V call is TRBV4-1, the J call TRBJ1-2; D unresolved. Germline V gene data show CDR1 as MGHRA and CDR2 as YSYEKL. The germline V and J ends were trimmed by 3 bases and 2 bases, with 10 bases remaining between them. The CDR3 runs 14 residues. CDR3 nucleotides: TGCGCCAGCAGCCACGGTATAGGGAACTATGGCTACACCTTC. This translates into CASSHGIGNYGYTF.

The table lists this clonotype with many counts. V usage is TRBV5-1 and J usage is TRBJ2-1; the match to TRBD2 covers 9 bases. The CDR3 has 14 residues. V lost 0 bases and J lost 7; bases outside the gene matches: 2. The germline V gene encodes CDR1 SGHRS and CDR2 YFSETQ. CDR3 amino acids: CASSLVLAGNEQFF. Here the CDR3 DNA reads TGCGCCAGCAGCTTGGTCCTAGCGGGAAATGAGCAGTTCTTC.

This chain joins TRBV12-3 or TRBV12-4 and TRBJ1-3; D unclear. V was cut by 0 bases and J by 4 bases, with 13 bases left in between. The length of the CDR3 is 16 residues. The CDR3 is CASSLALPMSGNTIYF. The CDR3 nucleotides read TGTGCCAGCAGTTTAGCCCTTCCGATGTCCGGAAACACCATATATTTT.

This clonotype was observed many times. This chain uses TRBV7-2 with TRBJ2-5, with D possibly matching TRBD2 (5 bases). Trimming took 7 bases from V and 5 from J, leaving 17 bases between them. CDR1 is SGHTA and CDR2 is FQGNSA in the germline V gene. The CDR3 covers 14 residues. The CDR3, as DNA: TGTGCCAGCACCAAGCGGAACGGGGAGGAGACCCAGTACTTC. Translation gives CASTKRNGEETQYF. Full variable domain (outside the CDR3, taken from reference TRBV7-2 and TRBJ2-5): GAGVSQSPSNKVTEKGKDVELRCDPISGHTALYWYRQSLGQGLEFLIYFQGNSAPDKSGLPSDRFSAERTGGSVSTLTIQRTQQEDSAVYLCASTKRNGEETQYFGPGTRLLVL.

This clonotype was picked up a small number of times. Written as DNA, the CDR3 is TGCAGTGCTAGAGCCGGGACAGGGGGCTGGTCCGAGCAGTACTTC. Residues: CSARAGTGGWSEQYF. This chain connects TRBV20-1 to TRBJ2-7, with 12 nucleotides matching TRBD1. The V gene end was trimmed by 1 base and the J gene end by 6 bases; junction bases not matched to a gene: 7. Looked up from germline, CDR1 is DFQATT and CDR2 is SNEGSKA (reference sequence). The CDR3 contains 15 residues.

CDR3 protein: CASSYVQGDSNQPQHF. CDR3 sequence (DNA): TGTGCCAGCAGTTACGTGCAGGGGGATAGCAATCAGCCCCAGCATTTT. The chain is built from TRBV6-5 and TRBJ1-5; 7 nucleotides agree with TRBD1. Per germline, CDR1 MNHEY and CDR2 SVGAGI. The CDR3 consists of 16 residues. Unmatched junction bases numbered 4, after V lost 2 bases and J lost 0 bases.

The chain couples TRBV18 to TRBJ1-1, with D possibly matching TRBD1 (5 bases). In germline, CDR1 is KGHSH, CDR2 LQKENI. V lost 3 bases to trimming and J lost 6 bases, with 11 bases between them. The CDR3 is made up of 13 amino acids. The CDR3 is CASSPGQQAEAFF. The DNA for the CDR3 is TGTGCCAGCTCACCGGGGCAACAGGCTGAAGCTTTCTTT.

This clonotype was seen ten or more times. This sequence joins TRBV5-1 and TRBJ2-5, with 7 bases identical to TRBD2. The germline V gene has CDR1 SGHRS and CDR2 YFSETQ. The ends lost 4 bases at V and 4 bases at J; junction bases unmatched: 10. This CDR3 region has 15 residues. For the CDR3, the DNA is TGCGCCAGCAGCCCAAGAGAGGCTAGCGGAGAGACCCAGTACTTC. Its protein product is CASSPREASGETQYF.

CDR3 nucleotide sequence: TGTGCCAGCAGTCCGTACGGTGGACAGGGGGCTGTTGGGGAGCTGTTTTTT. This codes for CASSPYGGQGAVGELFF. The V call is TRBV27, the J call TRBJ2-2; 11 bases fit TRBD1. Germline trimming cut 5 bases from V and 8 bases from J; bases unmatched to any gene: 13. The CDR3 spans 17 residues. CDR1 and CDR2 (germline): MNHEY, SMNVEV (reference sequence).

This clonotype was picked up a small number of times. V is TRBV9 and J is TRBJ2-2; TRBD2 might be the D (6 bases). This CDR3 contains 14 residues. CDR1 and CDR2 from the germline V gene are SGDLS and YYNGEE. V gave up 0 bases and J gave up 4 bases, with 7 bases separating them. The CDR3 reads CASSVERVTGELFF. For the CDR3, the DNA is TGTGCCAGCAGCGTAGAGCGGGTCACCGGGGAGCTGTTTTTT.

There are many counts of this clonotype. This chain links TRBV5-1 with TRBJ2-2; 9 positions match TRBD1. Per the germline V gene, CDR1 is SGHRS and CDR2 is YFSETQ. The CDR3 has 15 amino acids. V was pared by 3 bases and J by 6 bases, with 6 bases of the junction left unmatched. The CDR3 DNA follows: TGCGCCAGCAGCTCCGACAGGGGGGGATCCGGGGAGCTGTTTTTT. Protein sequence: CASSSDRGGSGELFF.

The V gene is TRBV20-1, the J gene TRBJ2-7; TRBD1 agrees at 11 bases. The V and J ends lost 1 base and 1 base, in that order; junction bases with no gene match: 6. Looked up from germline, CDR1 is DFQATT and CDR2 is SNEGSKA (reference sequence). The CDR3 covers 16 residues. The CDR3 bases are TGCAGTGCTAGAGGACACCGGGACAGGGGGTCCTACGAGCAGTACTTC. Protein product: CSARGHRDRGSYEQYF.

This clonotype was seen more than once but under ten times. The genes are TRBV24-1 and TRBJ2-7; D is unresolved. The V gene lost 1 base and the J gene lost 2 bases, with 8 bases spanning the gap. The germline V gene encodes CDR1 KGHDR and CDR2 SFDVKD. The CDR3 has 14 residues. This chain's CDR3 is CATSDFRVPYEQYF. CDR3 sequence (DNA): TGTGCCACCAGTGATTTTCGGGTCCCCTACGAGCAGTACTTC.

This clonotype was picked up a small number of times. The rearrangement uses TRBV28 and TRBJ1-2; TRBD1 matches at 7 bases. In germline, CDR1 is MDHEN, CDR2 SYDVKM. The ends lost 2 bases at V and 4 bases at J; junction bases unmatched: 4. The CDR3 consists of 14 residues. CDR3 loop: CASSLIGGSYGYTF. CDR3 sequence (DNA): TGTGCCAGCAGTTTAATAGGGGGCAGCTATGGCTACACCTTC.

This clonotype has a count of ten or more. The chain joins TRBV5-5 to TRBJ1-1, with D tentatively TRBD1 (5 bases). CDR1 SGHKS and CDR2 YYEKEE come from the germline V gene (reference sequence). The CDR3 loop spans 14 amino acids. The ends were cut back, 2 bases at V and 1 base at J, with 9 bases in the middle. The CDR3: CASSFGGQNTEAFF. As DNA, the CDR3 is TGTGCCAGCAGCTTTGGGGGTCAGAACACTGAAGCTTTCTTT.

This clonotype was found many times. The gene calls are TRBV9 and TRBJ2-7; D possibly uses TRBD1 or TRBD2 (5 bases each). The CDR3 covers 15 residues. Germline loops: CDR1 SGDLS, CDR2 YYNGEE. Trimming pared 0 bases from V and 0 bases from J, leaving 10 bases between. CDR3 in amino acids: CASSVDVGTSYEQYF. The DNA for the CDR3 is TGTGCCAGCAGCGTAGATGTGGGGACCTCCTACGAGCAGTACTTC.

The chain employs TRBV4-3 and TRBJ2-1; 12 bases line up with TRBD2. The germline V gene encodes CDR1 LGHNA and CDR2 YSLEER. The CDR3 runs to 15 residues. Unmatched junction bases numbered 6, after V lost 5 bases and J lost 7 bases. CDR3 sequence (DNA): TGCGCCAGCAGCTATCTAGCGGGGGGGCGGAATGAGCAGTTCTTC. Translating gives CASSYLAGGRNEQFF.